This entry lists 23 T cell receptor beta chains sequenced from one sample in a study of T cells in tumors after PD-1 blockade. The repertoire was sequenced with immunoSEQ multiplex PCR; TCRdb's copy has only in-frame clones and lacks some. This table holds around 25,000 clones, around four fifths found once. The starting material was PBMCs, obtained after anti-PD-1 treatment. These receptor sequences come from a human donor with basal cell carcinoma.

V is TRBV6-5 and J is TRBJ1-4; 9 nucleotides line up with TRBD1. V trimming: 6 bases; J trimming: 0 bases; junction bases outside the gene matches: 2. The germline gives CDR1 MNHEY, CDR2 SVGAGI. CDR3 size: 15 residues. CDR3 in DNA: TGTGCCAGCAGGAGGGACAGGGCAACTAATGAAAAACTGTTTTTT. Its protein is CASRRDRATNEKLFF.

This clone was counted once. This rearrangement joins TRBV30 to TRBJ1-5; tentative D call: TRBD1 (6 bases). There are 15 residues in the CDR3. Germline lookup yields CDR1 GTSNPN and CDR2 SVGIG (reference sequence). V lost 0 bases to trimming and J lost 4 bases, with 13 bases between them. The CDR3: CAWSVGTYLNQPQHF. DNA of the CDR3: TGTGCCTGGAGTGTTGGGACATATTTGAATCAGCCCCAGCATTTT.

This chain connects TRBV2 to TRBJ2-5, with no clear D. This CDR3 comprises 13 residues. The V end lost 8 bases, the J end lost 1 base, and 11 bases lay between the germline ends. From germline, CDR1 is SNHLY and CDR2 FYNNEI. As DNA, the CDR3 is TGTGCCAGCGTCAAAGACATCCAAGAGACCCAGTACTTC. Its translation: CASVKDIQETQYF.

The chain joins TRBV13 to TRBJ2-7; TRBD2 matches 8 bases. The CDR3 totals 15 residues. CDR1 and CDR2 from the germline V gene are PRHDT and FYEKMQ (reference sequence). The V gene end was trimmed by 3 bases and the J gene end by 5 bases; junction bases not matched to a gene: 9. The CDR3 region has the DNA TGTGCCAGCAGCTTCCGGGGGGGCCCCCGGGACGAGCAGTACTTC. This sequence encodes CASSFRGGPRDEQYF.

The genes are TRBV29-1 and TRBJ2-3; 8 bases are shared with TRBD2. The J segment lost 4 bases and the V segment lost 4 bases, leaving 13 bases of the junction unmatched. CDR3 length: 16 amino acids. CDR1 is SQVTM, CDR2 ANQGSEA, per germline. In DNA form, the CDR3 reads TGCAGCGTTGCCAGGGTGGACGGGGGGGCATCAGATACGCAGTATTTT. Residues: CSVARVDGGASDTQYF.

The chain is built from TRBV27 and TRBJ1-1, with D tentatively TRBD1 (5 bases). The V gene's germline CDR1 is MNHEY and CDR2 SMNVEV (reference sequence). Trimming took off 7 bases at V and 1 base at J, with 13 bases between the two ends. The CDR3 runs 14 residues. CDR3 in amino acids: CASKPLQANTEAFF. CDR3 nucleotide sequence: TGTGCCAGCAAACCCCTACAGGCGAACACTGAAGCTTTCTTT.

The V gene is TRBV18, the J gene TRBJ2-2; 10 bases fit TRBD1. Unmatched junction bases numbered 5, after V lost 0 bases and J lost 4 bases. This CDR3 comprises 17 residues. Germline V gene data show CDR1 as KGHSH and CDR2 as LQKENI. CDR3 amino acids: CASSPPPGTGVTGELFF. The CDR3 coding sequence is TGTGCCAGCTCACCACCGCCTGGGACAGGGGTCACCGGGGAGCTGTTTTTT. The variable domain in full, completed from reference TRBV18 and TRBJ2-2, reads NAGVMQNPRHLVRRRGQEARLRCSPMKGHSHVYWYRQLPEEGLKFMVYLQKENIIDESGMPKERFSAEFPKEGPSILRIQQVVRGDSAAYFCASSPPPGTGVTGELFFGEGSRLTVL.

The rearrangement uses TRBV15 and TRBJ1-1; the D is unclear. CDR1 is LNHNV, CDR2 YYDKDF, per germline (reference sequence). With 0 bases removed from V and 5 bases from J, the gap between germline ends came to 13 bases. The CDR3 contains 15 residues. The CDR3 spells CATSRENLHGTEAFF. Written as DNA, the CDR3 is TGTGCCACCAGCAGAGAGAACCTACACGGAACTGAAGCTTTCTTT.

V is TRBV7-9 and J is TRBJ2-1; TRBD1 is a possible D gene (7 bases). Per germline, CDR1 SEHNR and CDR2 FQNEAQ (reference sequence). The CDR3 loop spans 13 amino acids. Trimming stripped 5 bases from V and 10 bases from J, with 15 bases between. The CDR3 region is CASSPYGGGEQFF. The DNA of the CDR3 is TGTGCCAGCAGCCCTTACGGAGGGGGCGAGCAGTTCTTC.

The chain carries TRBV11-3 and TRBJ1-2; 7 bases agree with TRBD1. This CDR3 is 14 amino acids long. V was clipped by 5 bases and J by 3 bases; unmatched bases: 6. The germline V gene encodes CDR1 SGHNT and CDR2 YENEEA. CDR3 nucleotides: TGTGCCAGCAGCCCCCCAGGGGGTCACTATGGCTACACCTTC. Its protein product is CASSPPGGHYGYTF.

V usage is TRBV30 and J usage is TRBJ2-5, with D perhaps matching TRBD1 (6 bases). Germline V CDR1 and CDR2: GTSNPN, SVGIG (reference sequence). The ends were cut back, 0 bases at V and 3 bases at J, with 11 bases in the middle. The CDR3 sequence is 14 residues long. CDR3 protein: CAWSVLQGEETQYF. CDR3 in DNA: TGTGCCTGGAGTGTACTACAGGGCGAAGAGACCCAGTACTTC.

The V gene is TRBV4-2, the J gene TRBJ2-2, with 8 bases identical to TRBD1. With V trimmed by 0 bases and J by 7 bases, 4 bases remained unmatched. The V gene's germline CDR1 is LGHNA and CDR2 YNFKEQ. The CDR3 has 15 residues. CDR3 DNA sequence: TGTGCCAGCAGCCAAGAGGGACAGGTAGTCGGGGAGCTGTTTTTT. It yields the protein CASSQEGQVVGELFF.

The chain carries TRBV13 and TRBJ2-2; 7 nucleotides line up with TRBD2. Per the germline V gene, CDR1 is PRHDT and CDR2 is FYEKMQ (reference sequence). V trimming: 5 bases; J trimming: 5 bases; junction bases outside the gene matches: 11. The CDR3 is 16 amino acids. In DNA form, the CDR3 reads TGTGCCAGCAGCAGAAGAACGGACGGGGGGACCGGGGAGCTGTTTTTT. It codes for CASSRRTDGGTGELFF.

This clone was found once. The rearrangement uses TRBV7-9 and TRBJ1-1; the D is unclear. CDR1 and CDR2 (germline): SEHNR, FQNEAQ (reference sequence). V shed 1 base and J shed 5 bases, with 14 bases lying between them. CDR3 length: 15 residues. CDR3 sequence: CASSLGASGKTEAFF. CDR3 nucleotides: TGTGCCAGCAGCTTAGGGGCATCCGGGAAGACTGAAGCTTTCTTT.

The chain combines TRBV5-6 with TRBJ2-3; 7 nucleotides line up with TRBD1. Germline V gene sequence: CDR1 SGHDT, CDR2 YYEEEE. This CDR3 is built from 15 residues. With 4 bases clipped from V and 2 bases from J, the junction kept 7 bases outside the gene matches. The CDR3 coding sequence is TGTGCCAGCAGCCTAATGACAGGGTTCACAGATACGCAGTATTTT. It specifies CASSLMTGFTDTQYF.

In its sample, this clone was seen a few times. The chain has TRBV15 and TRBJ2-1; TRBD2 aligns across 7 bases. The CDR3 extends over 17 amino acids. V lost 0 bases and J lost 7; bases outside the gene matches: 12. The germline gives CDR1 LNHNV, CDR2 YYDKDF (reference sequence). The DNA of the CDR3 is TGTGCCACCAGCAGAGAGGAAGCGGGGACCCCCCTGAATGAGCAGTTCTTC. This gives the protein CATSREEAGTPLNEQFF. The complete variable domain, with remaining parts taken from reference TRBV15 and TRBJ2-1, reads DAMVIQNPRYQVTQFGKPVTLSCSQTLNHNVMYWYQQKSSQAPKLLFHYYDKDFNNEADTPDNFQSRRPNTSFCFLDIRSPGLGDTAMYLCATSREEAGTPLNEQFFGPGTRLTVL.

CDR3 sequence reads: CASGATSGIYGYTF. The CDR3 nucleotides are TGTGCCAGCGGAGCCACGTCCGGGATCTATGGCTACACCTTC. The chain carries TRBV5-6 and TRBJ1-2; D is unresolved. The CDR3 covers 14 residues. Germline CDR1 and CDR2: SGHDT and YYEEEE. Trimming removed 7 bases at V and 4 bases at J, with 17 bases between.

Written as DNA, the CDR3 is TGTGCCAGCAGCCAAGCACGGACAGCAACCGGGGAGCTGTTTTTT. Its translation is CASSQARTATGELFF. The chain combines TRBV3-1 (or the pseudogene TRBV3-2) with TRBJ2-2; D is perhaps TRBD1 (6 bases). Trimming pared 1 base from V and 5 bases from J, leaving 11 bases between. Per germline, CDR1 LGHDT and CDR2 YNNKEL (reference sequence). This CDR3 has 15 amino acids.

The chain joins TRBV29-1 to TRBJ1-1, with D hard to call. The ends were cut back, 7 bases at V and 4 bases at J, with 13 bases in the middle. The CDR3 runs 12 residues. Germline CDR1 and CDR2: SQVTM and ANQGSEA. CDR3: CSALLEGTEAFF. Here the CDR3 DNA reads TGCAGCGCCCTCCTCGAGGGCACTGAAGCTTTCTTT.

The CDR3, as DNA: TGTGCCAGCAGCTTGCTTCCCGAGAACTATGGCTACACCTTC. Protein sequence: CASSLLPENYGYTF. The genes are TRBV5-6 and TRBJ1-2; D not resolved. The CDR3 contains 14 residues. The V gene lost 1 base and the J gene lost 2 bases, with 9 bases spanning the gap. Germline CDR1 reads SGHDT; CDR2 reads YYEEEE. Full variable domain (remainder filled in from reference TRBV5-6 and TRBJ1-2): DAGVTQSPTHLIKTRGQQVTLRCSPKSGHDTVSWYQQALGQGPQFIFQYYEEEERQRGNFPDRFSGHQFPNYSSELNVNALLLGDSALYLCASSLLPENYGYTFGSGTRLTVV.

The CDR3 here is CASSLGRGRYEQYF. The DNA for the CDR3 is TGTGCCAGCAGCTTAGGTCGGGGAAGGTACGAGCAGTACTTC. The chain employs TRBV11-3 and TRBJ2-7, with D perhaps matching TRBD2 (5 bases). V dropped 1 base and J dropped 4 bases, with 11 bases sitting between them. Per the germline V gene, CDR1 is SGHNT and CDR2 is YENEEA. CDR3 length: 14 residues.

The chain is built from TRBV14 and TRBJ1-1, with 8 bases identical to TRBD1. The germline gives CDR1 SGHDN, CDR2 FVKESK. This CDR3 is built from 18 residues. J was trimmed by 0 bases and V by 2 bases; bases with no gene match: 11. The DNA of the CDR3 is TGTGCCAGCAGCCAATTCGCCGGGACAGGAAACCTGAACACTGAAGCTTTCTTT. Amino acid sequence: CASSQFAGTGNLNTEAFF.

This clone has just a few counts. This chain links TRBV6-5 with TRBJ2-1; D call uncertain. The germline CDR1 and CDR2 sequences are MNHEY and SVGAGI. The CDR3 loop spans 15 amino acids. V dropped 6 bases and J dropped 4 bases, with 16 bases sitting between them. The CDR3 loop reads CASRPSLGIYNEQFF. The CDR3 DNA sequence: TGTGCCAGCAGACCCTCTTTGGGGATATACAATGAGCAGTTCTTC.